This TCR beta chain derives from a study of PD-L1 blockade in urothelial cancer. Study overall: Patients commenced atezolizumab around 2014, and it was given at 1,200 mg intravenously every 3 weeks. Per blood sample, T cells had a median of about 130,000.

In germline, CDR1 is SGHNT, CDR2 YYREEE (reference sequence). The CDR3 is 15 residues long. V gave up 3 bases and J gave up 3 bases, with 15 bases separating them. Generated by immunoSEQ multiplex PCR, the TCRdb table keeps only in-frame clones and is missing some. The table shows just over 20,000 clones, with 90% occurring only once. The clonotype originates from a woman aged 60 to 75 with urothelial cancer. The sequences come from PBMCs, collected around atezolizumab (anti-PD-L1) treatment. The V and J genes are TRBV5-4 and TRBJ1-2; no reliable D call. CDR3 DNA: TGTGCCAGCAGCTCTCCCCGTGAGGGCGACTATGGCTACACCTTC. It translates to CASSSPREGDYGYTF.